This is a list of T cell receptor beta chains from one sample in a study of pediatric ulcerative colitis. Sequenced by immunoSEQ multiplex PCR; TCRdb stores in-frame clones only, minus some. This repertoire shows 17,000 or so clones, just under 75% found once; its top ten account for about 3.4%. The source material was gut tissue. These receptors came from a girl aged 5-17 years with moderate ulcerative colitis. Both conserved end residues are part of each CDR3.

CDR3aa: CASSEHSSVGHLNYEQYF; v_gene: TRBV6-1
CDR3aa: CASSPLGGAGKKLFF; v_gene: TRBV7-9
CDR3aa: CASRGDTEAFF; v_gene: TRBV18
CDR3aa: CASSNGLAEEKNIQYF; v_gene: TRBV19
CDR3aa: CASSPGDFGEQYF; v_gene: TRBV18
CDR3aa: CASSQGDTQYF; v_gene: TRBV7-3
CDR3aa: CASSPPTGSGYTF; v_gene: TRBV5-6
CDR3aa: CSVRLAGEGGTDTQYF; v_gene: TRBV29-1
CDR3aa: CASSPTGGFGNTIYF; v_gene: TRBV7-9
CDR3aa: CSVEESARRGTQYF; v_gene: TRBV29-1
CDR3aa: CASSFRNQETQYF; v_gene: TRBV27
CDR3aa: CASSPQGTYANTGELFF; v_gene: TRBV7-3
CDR3aa: CASSQDWSPAPLGNEQFF; v_gene: TRBV4-2
CDR3aa: CASSPTLAGSTDTQYF; v_gene: TRBV5-4
CDR3aa: CASSYSRTSFDGELFF; v_gene: TRBV6-6
CDR3aa: CASSPSGGRGYGYTF; v_gene: TRBV27
CDR3aa: CASSEMWDSYGYTF; v_gene: TRBV6-1
CDR3aa: CASSTLDRGRNNEQFF; v_gene: TRBV28
CDR3aa: CASSSTWTGGDEQYF; v_gene: TRBV11-2
CDR3aa: CASSLQRTRLVPDEQFF; v_gene: TRBV5-6
CDR3aa: CASSQGPALGEPQHF; v_gene: TRBV4-2
CDR3aa: CASSQQGGGQPQHF; v_gene: TRBV27
CDR3aa: CASSEVAGSYNEQFF; v_gene: TRBV6-1
CDR3aa: CASSPEPYGQSSGNTIYF; v_gene: TRBV4-2
CDR3aa: CAWTGRSETQYF; v_gene: TRBV30
CDR3aa: CASSKGGRHNEQFF; v_gene: TRBV6-5
CDR3aa: CASSFGLGYTF; v_gene: TRBV28
CDR3aa: CASSILAGSVSDTQYF; v_gene: TRBV19
CDR3aa: CASTLVGVGQPQHF; v_gene: TRBV2
CDR3aa: CAIRDRAEKLFF; v_gene: TRBV7-9
CDR3aa: CASSLGRNSGIQYF; v_gene: TRBV11-2
CDR3aa: CASSQAPYEQYF; v_gene: TRBV27
CDR3aa: CASSPGSGNQPQHF; v_gene: TRBV27
CDR3aa: CASSRPDRISGNTIYF; v_gene: TRBV19
CDR3aa: CASSPGLPPGETQYF; v_gene: TRBV18
CDR3aa: CASSPRVEGGETQYF; v_gene: TRBV11-2
CDR3aa: CASSPGQGEDF; v_gene: TRBV2
CDR3aa: CASSWEPGQIGIGEQFF; v_gene: TRBV5-6
CDR3aa: CASSAHYEQYF; v_gene: TRBV6-1
CDR3aa: CAWSPLHSGTDTQYF; v_gene: TRBV30